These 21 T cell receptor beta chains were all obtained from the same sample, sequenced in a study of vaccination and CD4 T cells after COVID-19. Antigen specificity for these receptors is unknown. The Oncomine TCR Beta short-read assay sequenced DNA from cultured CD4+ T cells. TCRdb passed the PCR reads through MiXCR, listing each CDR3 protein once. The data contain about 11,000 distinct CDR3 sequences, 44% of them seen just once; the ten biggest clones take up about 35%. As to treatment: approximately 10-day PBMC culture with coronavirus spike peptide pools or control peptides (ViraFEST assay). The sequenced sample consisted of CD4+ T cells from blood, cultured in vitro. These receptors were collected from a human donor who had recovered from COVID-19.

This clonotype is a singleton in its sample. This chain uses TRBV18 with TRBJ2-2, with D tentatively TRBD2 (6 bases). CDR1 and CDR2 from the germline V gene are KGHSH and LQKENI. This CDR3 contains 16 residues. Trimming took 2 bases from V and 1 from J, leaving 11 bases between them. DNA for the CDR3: TGTGCCAGCTCACCAGTCGGTAGCGGGAACACCGGGGAGCTGTTTTTT. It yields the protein CASSPVGSGNTGELFF.

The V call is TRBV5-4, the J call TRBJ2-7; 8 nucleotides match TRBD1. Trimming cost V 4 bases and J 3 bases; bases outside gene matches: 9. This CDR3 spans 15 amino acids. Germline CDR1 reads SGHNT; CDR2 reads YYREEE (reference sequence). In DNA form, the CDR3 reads TGTGCCAGCAGCCGGGGAGGACAGGGAAGCTACGAGCAGTACTTC. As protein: CASSRGGQGSYEQYF.

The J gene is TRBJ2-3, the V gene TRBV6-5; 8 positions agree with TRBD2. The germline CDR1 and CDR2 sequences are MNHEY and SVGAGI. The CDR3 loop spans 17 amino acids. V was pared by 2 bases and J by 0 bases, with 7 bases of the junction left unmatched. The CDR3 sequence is CASSYRSGGGSTDTQYF. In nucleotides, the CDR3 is TGTGCCAGCAGTTACCGATCCGGGGGGGGTAGCACAGATACGCAGTATTTT.

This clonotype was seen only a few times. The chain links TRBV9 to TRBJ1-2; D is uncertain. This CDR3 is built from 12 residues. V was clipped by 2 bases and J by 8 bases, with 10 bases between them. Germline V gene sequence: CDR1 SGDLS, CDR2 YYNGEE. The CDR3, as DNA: TGTGCCAGCAGCGTTGTGGGGTCCGGCTACACCTTC. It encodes CASSVVGSGYTF.

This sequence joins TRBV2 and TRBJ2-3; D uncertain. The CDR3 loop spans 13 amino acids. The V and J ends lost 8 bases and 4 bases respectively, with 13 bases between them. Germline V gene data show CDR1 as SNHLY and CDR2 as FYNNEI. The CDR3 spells CASCRSIADTQYF. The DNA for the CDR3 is TGTGCCAGCTGCCGGTCGATCGCAGATACGCAGTATTTT.

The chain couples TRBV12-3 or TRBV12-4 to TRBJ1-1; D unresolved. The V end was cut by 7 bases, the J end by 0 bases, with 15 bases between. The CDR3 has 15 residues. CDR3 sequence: CASTKGAGLNTEAFF. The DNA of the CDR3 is TGTGCCAGCACCAAGGGTGCCGGTTTGAACACTGAAGCTTTCTTT.

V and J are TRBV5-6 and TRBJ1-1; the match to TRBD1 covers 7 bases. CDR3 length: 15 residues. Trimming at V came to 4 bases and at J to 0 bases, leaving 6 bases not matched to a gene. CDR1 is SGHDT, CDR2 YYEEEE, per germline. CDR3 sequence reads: CASSGQTGLNTEAFF. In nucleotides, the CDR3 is TGTGCCAGCAGCGGACAGACAGGGTTGAACACTGAAGCTTTCTTT.

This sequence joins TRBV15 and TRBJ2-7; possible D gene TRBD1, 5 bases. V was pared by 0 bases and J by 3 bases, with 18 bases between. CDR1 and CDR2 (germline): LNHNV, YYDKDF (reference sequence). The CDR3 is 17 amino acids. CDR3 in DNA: TGTGCCACCAGCAGAGACACAAACACAGGTACCAACTACGAGCAGTACTTC. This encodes CATSRDTNTGTNYEQYF.

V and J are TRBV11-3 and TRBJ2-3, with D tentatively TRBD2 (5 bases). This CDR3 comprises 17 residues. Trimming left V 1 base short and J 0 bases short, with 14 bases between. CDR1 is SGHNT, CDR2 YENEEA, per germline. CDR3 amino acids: CASSLGGRADSTDTQYF. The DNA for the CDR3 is TGTGCCAGCAGCTTAGGTGGGCGGGCGGATAGCACAGATACGCAGTATTTT.

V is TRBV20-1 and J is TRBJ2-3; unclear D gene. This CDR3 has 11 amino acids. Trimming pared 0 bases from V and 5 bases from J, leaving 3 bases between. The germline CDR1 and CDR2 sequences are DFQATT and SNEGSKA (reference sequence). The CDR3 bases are TGCAGTGCTAGAGATCGAGATACGCAGTATTTT. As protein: CSARDRDTQYF.

The CDR3, as DNA: TGCGCCAGCAGCTTGGCGGGTATTAATTCACCCCTCCACTTT. Translation gives CASSLAGINSPLHF. The V and J genes are TRBV5-1 and TRBJ1-6; D remains unclear. Trimming removed 0 bases at V and 6 bases at J, with 7 bases between. The germline CDR1 and CDR2 sequences are SGHRS and YFSETQ. This CDR3 has 14 residues.

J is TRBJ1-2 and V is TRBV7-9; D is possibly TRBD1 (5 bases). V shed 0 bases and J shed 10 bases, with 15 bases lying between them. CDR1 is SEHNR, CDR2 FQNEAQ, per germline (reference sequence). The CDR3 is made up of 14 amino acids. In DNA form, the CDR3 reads TGTGCCAGCAGCTTAGCCTGGGGGGAATCCGACTACACCTTC. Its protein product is CASSLAWGESDYTF.

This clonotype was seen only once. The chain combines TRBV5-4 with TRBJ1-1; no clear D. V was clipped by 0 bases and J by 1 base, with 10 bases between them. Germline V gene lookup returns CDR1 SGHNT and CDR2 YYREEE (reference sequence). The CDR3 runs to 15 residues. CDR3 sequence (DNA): TGTGCCAGCAGCTTGGGTCAGCGTCAGAACACTGAAGCTTTCTTT. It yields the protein CASSLGQRQNTEAFF.

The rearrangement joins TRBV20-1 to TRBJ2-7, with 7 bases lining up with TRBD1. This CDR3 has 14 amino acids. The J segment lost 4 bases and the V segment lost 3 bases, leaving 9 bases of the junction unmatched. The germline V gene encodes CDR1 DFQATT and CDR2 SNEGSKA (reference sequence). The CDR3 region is CSARETGSRYEQYF. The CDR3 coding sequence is TGCAGTGCTAGGGAGACAGGGAGTCGGTACGAGCAGTACTTC.

CDR3 region: CASSPGTSGGALDIQYF. As DNA, the CDR3 is TGTGCCAGCTCACCCGGGACTAGCGGGGGGGCTCTGGACATTCAGTACTTC. V gene TRBV18 combines with J gene TRBJ2-4, with TRBD2 matching over 16 bases. The trim removed 3 bases at V and 8 bases at J, leaving 7 bases unmatched. The CDR3 sequence is 17 residues long. CDR1 is KGHSH, CDR2 LQKENI, per germline.

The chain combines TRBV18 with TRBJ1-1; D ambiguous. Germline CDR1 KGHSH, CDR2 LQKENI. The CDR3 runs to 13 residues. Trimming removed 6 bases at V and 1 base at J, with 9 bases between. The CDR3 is CASSANTNTEAFF. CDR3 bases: TGTGCCAGCTCGGCAAATACGAACACTGAAGCTTTCTTT.

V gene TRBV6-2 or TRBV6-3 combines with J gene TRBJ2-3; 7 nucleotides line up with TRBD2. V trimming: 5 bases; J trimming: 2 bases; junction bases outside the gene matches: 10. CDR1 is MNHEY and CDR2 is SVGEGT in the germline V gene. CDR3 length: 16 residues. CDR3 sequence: CASSKGLADITDTQYF. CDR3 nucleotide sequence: TGTGCCAGCAGTAAGGGCCTAGCGGATATCACAGATACGCAGTATTTT.

The CDR3 loop reads CASSDGRGANTEAFF. CDR3 sequence (DNA): TGTGCCAGCAGTGACGGGCGCGGGGCGAACACTGAAGCTTTCTTT. The genes are TRBV2 and TRBJ1-1; tentative D call: TRBD1 (5 bases). This CDR3 spans 15 amino acids. V lost 3 bases, J lost 1 base, and 12 bases lay in between. CDR1 is SNHLY and CDR2 is FYNNEI in the germline V gene. The complete variable domain, with remaining parts taken from reference TRBV2 and TRBJ1-1, reads EPEVTQTPSHQVTQMGQEVILRCVPISNHLYFYWYRQILGQKVEFLVSFYNNEISEKSEIFDDQFSVERPDGSNFTLKIRSTKLEDSAMYFCASSDGRGANTEAFFGQGTRLTVV.

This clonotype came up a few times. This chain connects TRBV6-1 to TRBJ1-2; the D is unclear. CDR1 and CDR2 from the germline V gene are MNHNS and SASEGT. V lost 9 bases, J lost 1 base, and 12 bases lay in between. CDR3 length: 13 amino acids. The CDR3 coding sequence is TGTGCCAGTTCGGACCGAGATAACTATGGCTACACCTTC. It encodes CASSDRDNYGYTF.

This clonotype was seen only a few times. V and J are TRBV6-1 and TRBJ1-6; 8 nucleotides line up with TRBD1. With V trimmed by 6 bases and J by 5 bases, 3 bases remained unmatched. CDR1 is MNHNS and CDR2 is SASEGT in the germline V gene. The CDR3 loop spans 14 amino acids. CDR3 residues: CASSPGQDNSPLHF. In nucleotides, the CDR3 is TGTGCCAGCAGCCCGGGACAGGATAATTCACCCCTCCACTTT.

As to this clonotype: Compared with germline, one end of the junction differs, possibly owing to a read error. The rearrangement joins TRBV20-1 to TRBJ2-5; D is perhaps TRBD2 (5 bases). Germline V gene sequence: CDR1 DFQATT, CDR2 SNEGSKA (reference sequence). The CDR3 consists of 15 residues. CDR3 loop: CSASNLADVQKTQYF. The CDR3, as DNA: TGCAGTGCTTCAAACCTAGCAGACGTCCAAAAGACCCAGTACTTC.